This T cell receptor beta chain derives from a study of OX40 agonist ivuxolimab in advanced cancers. V gave up 5 bases and J gave up 6 bases, with 17 bases separating them. The CDR3 loop spans 14 amino acids. The germline V gene has CDR1 SGHRS and CDR2 YFSETQ. The study's findings and limits: Circulating CD4+ and CD8+ T cells showed clonal expansion by week 6 at 0.1 to 3.0 mg/kg.

In this sample, this clone turned up a few times. Its specificity is unknown. Profiling relied on immunoSEQ multiplex PCR, and the TCRdb table lists in-frame clones only, not all of them. The sample contains about 68,000 clones, 80% to 90% of which appear only once. The rearrangement uses TRBV5-1 and TRBJ1-1; maybe TRBD1 (6 bases). This clonotype was obtained from an adult with an advanced solid tumor such as melanoma, head and neck, liver or kidney cancer. The source material was CD4+ or CD8+ T cells sorted from blood, sampled in a trial of the OX40 agonist ivuxolimab. The chain's CDR3 is CASRPSTGTAEAFF. CDR3 DNA: TGCGCCAGCAGACCGAGCACAGGGACGGCTGAAGCTTTCTTT.